The 14 T cell receptor beta chains presented below share a single source sample, sequenced in a study of cytomegalovirus exposure and HLA in healthy donors. The PCR contained 60 Vbeta and 13 Jbeta primers. TCRdb's copy holds only in-frame clones and misses some; the assay was immunoSEQ multiplex PCR. This sample has about 61,000 clones, with more than 60% found just once. The specimen sequenced was PBMCs. These receptors all come from a man aged 45-65 years in good health and CMV-seropositive.

V usage is TRBV27 and J usage is TRBJ2-3; a possible D gene is TRBD2 (6 bases). This CDR3 has 15 residues. Germline CDR1 is MNHEY and CDR2 is SMNVEV (reference sequence). The ends were cut back, 5 bases at V and 4 bases at J, with 16 bases in the middle. CDR3 DNA sequence: TGTGCCAGCAGTCGGGAATCTAGCGTTTCAGATACGCAGTATTTT. Translating gives CASSRESSVSDTQYF.

The CDR3 sequence: CASSPTSGALGTQYF. CDR3 nucleotides: TGCGCCAGCAGCCCCACCTCAGGGGCCCTCGGGACCCAGTACTTC. V usage is TRBV5-1 and J usage is TRBJ2-5; weak D call: TRBD1 (6 bases). The CDR3 spans 15 residues. V lost 4 bases, J lost 7 bases, and 20 bases lay in between. Germline CDR1 is SGHRS and CDR2 is YFSETQ.

Note on this clone: Other nucleotide sequences in the sample specify the same CDR3. The DNA of the CDR3 is TGTGCCAGCAGTGATACAGGGACTGGGGCCAACGTCCTGACTTTC. It is translated as CASSDTGTGANVLTF. The rearrangement joins TRBV6-1 to TRBJ2-6; tentatively, D is TRBD1 (6 bases). Germline values: CDR1 MNHNS, CDR2 SASEGT. The CDR3 has 15 residues. Between the trimmed V and J ends, which lost 3 bases and 2 bases, there was a span of 8 bases.

The chain carries TRBV6-5 and TRBJ1-4; 8 bases are shared with TRBD1. CDR3 size: 15 residues. Germline V gives CDR1 MNHEY, CDR2 SVGAGI. The V gene end was trimmed by 6 bases and the J gene end by 8 bases; junction bases not matched to a gene: 11. The CDR3 loop is CASSTSGGAYEKLFF. CDR3 nucleotides: TGTGCCAGCAGCACCTCAGGGGGCGCGTACGAAAAACTGTTTTTT.

V gene TRBV7-9 combines with J gene TRBJ1-2; D possibly corresponds to TRBD1 (5 bases). Germline V lookup: CDR1 SEHNR, CDR2 FQNEAQ (reference sequence). The ends were cut back, 4 bases at V and 8 bases at J, with 20 bases in the middle. The CDR3 runs 15 residues. The CDR3 nucleotides read TGTGCCAGCAGCTACGCAGGAGGGGCGTCGGCCGGCTACACCTTC. Its protein product is CASSYAGGASAGYTF.

The chain links TRBV7-8 to TRBJ2-7; TRBD1 agrees at 9 bases. The CDR3 has 16 amino acids. V lost 5 bases and J lost 2; bases outside the gene matches: 10. CDR1 and CDR2 from the germline V gene are SGHVS and FQNEAQ. The CDR3 bases are TGTGCCAGCAGCCCTAGGACAGGGGAGTCAACCTACGAGCAGTACTTC. Encoded protein: CASSPRTGESTYEQYF.

This clone has more than one count but fewer than ten. The chain carries TRBV18 and TRBJ2-7; 8 bases are a match to TRBD1. This CDR3 has 14 residues. V trimming: 3 bases; J trimming: 4 bases; junction bases outside the gene matches: 5. CDR1 and CDR2 (germline): KGHSH, LQKENI. Here the CDR3 reads CASSPGTGAYEQYF. The CDR3 region has the DNA TGTGCCAGCTCACCCGGGACAGGAGCTTACGAGCAGTACTTC.

The CDR3 is CASSLTGDYSPLHF. CDR3 bases: TGTGCCAGCAGTTTAACAGGGGATTACTCACCCCTCCACTTT. The gene calls are TRBV28 and TRBJ1-6; 7 positions match TRBD1. The CDR3 is 14 amino acids. Germline CDR1 is MDHEN and CDR2 is SYDVKM. Germline trimming cut 2 bases from V and 10 bases from J; bases unmatched to any gene: 5. Full variable domain (rest looked up from reference TRBV28 and TRBJ1-6): DVKVTQSSRYLVKRTGEKVFLECVQDMDHENMFWYRQDPGLGLRLIYFSYDVKMKEKGDIPEGYSVSREKKERFSLILESASTNQTSMYLCASSLTGDYSPLHFGNGTRLTVT.

The chain couples TRBV28 to TRBJ2-7; 7 bases agree with TRBD2. The CDR3 is made up of 14 amino acids. Germline V gene lookup returns CDR1 MDHEN and CDR2 SYDVKM. V shed 5 bases, J shed 2 bases, and the junction held 6 bases outside the gene matches. The CDR3 region has the DNA TGTGCCAGCAGTAGAGCGGGGCTGACCTACGAGCAGTACTTC. Its protein is CASSRAGLTYEQYF. Filled out from reference TRBV28 and TRBJ2-7, the complete variable domain reads DVKVTQSSRYLVKRTGEKVFLECVQDMDHENMFWYRQDPGLGLRLIYFSYDVKMKEKGDIPEGYSVSREKKERFSLILESASTNQTSMYLCASSRAGLTYEQYFGPGTRLTVT.

In its sample, this clone was seen a few times. The chain couples TRBV5-4 to TRBJ2-5; TRBD2 aligns across 10 bases. There are 16 residues in the CDR3. CDR1 is SGHNT, CDR2 YYREEE, per germline (reference sequence). Trimming at V came to 4 bases and at J to 4 bases, leaving 10 bases not matched to a gene. The DNA of the CDR3 is TGTGCCAGCAGCCAGGGACTAGCGAGGGGTCTAGAGACCCAGTACTTC. Translating gives CASSQGLARGLETQYF.

The chain carries TRBV6-4 and TRBJ2-3, with D possibly TRBD2 on 5 matching bases. Germline V CDR1 and CDR2: MRHNA, SNTAGT. The length of the CDR3 is 17 residues. The V and J ends lost 4 bases and 4 bases respectively, with 21 bases between them. Here the CDR3 DNA reads TGTGCCAGCAGTGTTGAATTCAGTCCGGGAACGGCAGATACGCAGTATTTT. Its protein product is CASSVEFSPGTADTQYF.

The chain links TRBV7-9 to TRBJ2-3; 9 positions agree with TRBD1. Germline-derived CDR1 and CDR2 are SEHNR and FQNEAQ (reference sequence). V lost 4 bases and J lost 1; bases outside the gene matches: 6. CDR3 size: 16 residues. DNA of the CDR3: TGTGCCAGCAGCTCCGGACAGGGGCTTGGCACAGATACGCAGTATTTT. Translation: CASSSGQGLGTDTQYF.

CDR3 DNA: TGTGCCAGCAGCCAGGCGGGGGGGTCCGAAGGCACAGATACGCAGTATTTT. Residues: CASSQAGGSEGTDTQYF. The J gene is TRBJ2-3, the V gene TRBV4-2, with 9 bases that match TRBD2. The CDR3 sequence is 17 residues long. From germline, CDR1 is LGHNA and CDR2 YNFKEQ. V lost 3 bases to trimming and J lost 1 base; unmatched junction nucleotides: 8.

The CDR3 here is CASSLWASGTPDTQYF. Written as DNA, the CDR3 is TGTGCCAGCAGCTTATGGGCTAGCGGGACCCCGGATACGCAGTATTTT. The chain uses TRBV7-9 and TRBJ2-3, with 9 bases fitting TRBD2. The CDR3 is 16 residues long. V lost 2 bases, J lost 6 bases, and 9 bases stayed unmatched. Germline assignment: CDR1 SEHNR and CDR2 FQNEAQ (reference sequence).